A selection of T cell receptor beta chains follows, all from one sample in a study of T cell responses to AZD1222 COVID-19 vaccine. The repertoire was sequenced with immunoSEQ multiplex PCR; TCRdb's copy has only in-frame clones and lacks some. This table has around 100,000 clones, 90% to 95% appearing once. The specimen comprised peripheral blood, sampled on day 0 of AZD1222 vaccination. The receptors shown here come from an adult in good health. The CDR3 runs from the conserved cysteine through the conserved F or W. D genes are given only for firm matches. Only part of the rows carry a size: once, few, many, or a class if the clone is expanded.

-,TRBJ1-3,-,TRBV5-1,TGCGCCAGCAGCGGTGGGTTAACGGGGGCCCTCTCTGGAAACACCATATATTTT,CASSGGLTGALSGNTIYF
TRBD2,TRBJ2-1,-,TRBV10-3,TGTGCCATCGGCGGGGGGGCGGGAAGTGAGCAGTTCTTC,CAIGGGAGSEQFF
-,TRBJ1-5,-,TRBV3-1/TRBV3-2,TGTGCCAGCAGCCAAGTATTGGGGATGCCCCAGCATTTT,CASSQVLGMPQHF
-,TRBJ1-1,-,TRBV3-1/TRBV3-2,TGTGCCAGCAGCCACGCGGGGAAGACTGAAGCTTTCTTT,CASSHAGKTEAFF
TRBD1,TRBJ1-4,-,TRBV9,TGTGCCAGCAGGACAGGGGGCACTGAAAAACTGTTTTTT,CASRTGGTEKLFF
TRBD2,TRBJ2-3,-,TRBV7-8,TGTGCCAGCAGCTTAGTATCTTGGGGATGGCGGGAGGGGGGCACAGATACGCAGTATTTT,CASSLVSWGWREGGTDTQYF
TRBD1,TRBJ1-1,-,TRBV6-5,TGTGCCAGCCAGGCAGGGGGAAGTATGAACACTGAAGCTTTCTTT,CASQAGGSMNTEAFF
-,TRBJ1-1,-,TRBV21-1,TGTGCCAGCAGTAAACCCTGGGGACGAAGATACACTGAAGCTTTCTTT,CASSKPWGRRYTEAFF
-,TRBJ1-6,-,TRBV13,TGTGCCAGCCGTTTACGGGGGTATAATTCACCCCTCCACTTT,CASRLRGYNSPLHF
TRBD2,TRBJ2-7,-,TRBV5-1,TGCGCCAGCAGCAGATTAGCGGGAGCGGGCTACGAGCAGTACTTC,CASSRLAGAGYEQYF
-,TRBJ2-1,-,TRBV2,TGTGCCAGCAGTGAGTTGGGGAGTGGTGAGCAGTTCTTC,CASSELGSGEQFF
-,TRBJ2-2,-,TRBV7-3,TGTGCCAGCAGCTTAAGTTCCGGGGAGCTGTTTTTT,CASSLSSGELFF
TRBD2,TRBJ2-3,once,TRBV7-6,TGTGCCAGCAGAAGCGGGACTAGCTACACAGATACGCAGTATTTT,CASRSGTSYTDTQYF
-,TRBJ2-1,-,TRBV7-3,TGTGCCAGCAGCTTTTACAGGCTCTCCTACAATGAGCAGTTCTTC,CASSFYRLSYNEQFF
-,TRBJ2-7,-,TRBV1,TGCACCAGCAGCCCTAGCGGGAGCCAGAGCTCCTACGAGCAGTACTTC,CTSSPSGSQSSYEQYF
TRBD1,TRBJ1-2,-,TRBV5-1,TGCGCCAGCAGCTTGGGACAGGGGATTGAGGGCTACACCTTC,CASSLGQGIEGYTF
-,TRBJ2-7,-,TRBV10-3,TGTGCCATCGGGGGGGACAGAGCCTACGAGCAGTACTTC,CAIGGDRAYEQYF
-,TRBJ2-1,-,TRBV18,TGTGCCAGCTCCCAAGGTGGGGGACTCCGGATTGGCAATGAGCAGTTCTTC,CASSQGGGLRIGNEQFF
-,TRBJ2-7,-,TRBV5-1,TGCGCCAGCAGCTTGGAAGTCGGCAGACCCTCCTACGAGCAGTACTTC,CASSLEVGRPSYEQYF
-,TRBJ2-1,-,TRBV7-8,TGTGCCAGCAGCTTAGCGAAAGGGCTTGGCAATGAGCAGTTCTTC,CASSLAKGLGNEQFF
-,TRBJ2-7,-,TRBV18,TGTGCCAGCTCACCCGGCCCTGGGGGTTCCTACGAGCAGTACTTC,CASSPGPGGSYEQYF
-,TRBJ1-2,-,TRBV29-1,TGCAGCGTTGACAGGGCGGAGAACTATGGCTACACCTTC,CSVDRAENYGYTF
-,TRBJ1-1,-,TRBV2,TGTGCCAGCAGTGGGACCCTCCTGAACACTGAAGCTTTCTTT,CASSGTLLNTEAFF
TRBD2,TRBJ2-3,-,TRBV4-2,TGTGCCAGCAGCCCAAGACTAGCGAGGGATACGCAGTATTTT,CASSPRLARDTQYF
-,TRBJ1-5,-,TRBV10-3,TGTGCCATCAGTGAGTCGGCGGGGGTAGGGCAGCCCCAGCATTTT,CAISESAGVGQPQHF
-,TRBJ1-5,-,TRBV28,TGTGCCAGCAGTTCCCGGGCGCCCACACCTCAGCCCCAGCATTTT,CASSSRAPTPQPQHF
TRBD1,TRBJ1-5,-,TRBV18,TGTGCCAGCTCAAAGTCCCGGGACAGGGTTGGGCAGCCCCAGCATTTT,CASSKSRDRVGQPQHF
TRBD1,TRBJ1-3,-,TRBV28,TGTGCCAGCAGACCATCGACAGGGGTGGCTGGAAACACCATATATTTT,CASRPSTGVAGNTIYF
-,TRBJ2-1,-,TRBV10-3,TGTGCCATCAGTGGGGGGAAGGGGTCCTACAATGAGCAGTTCTTC,CAISGGKGSYNEQFF
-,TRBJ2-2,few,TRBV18,TGTGCCAGCTCACCAGAGGAGATCGGGGAGCTGTTTTTT,CASSPEEIGELFF
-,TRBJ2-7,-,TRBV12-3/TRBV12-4,TGTGCCAGCAGTTTAGCCGGGGTGTACGAGCAGTACTTC,CASSLAGVYEQYF
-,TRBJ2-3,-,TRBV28,TGTGCCACTAACGCCGCGGGAGGGGGACAGGGCACAGATACGCAGTATTTT,CATNAAGGGQGTDTQYF
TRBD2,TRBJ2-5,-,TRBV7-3,TGTGCCAGCAGCTTAAGCGGGAGTGGGCGAGAGACCCAGTACTTC,CASSLSGSGRETQYF
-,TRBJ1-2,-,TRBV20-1,TGCAGTGCTAGAGATCACGGCTACACCTTC,CSARDHGYTF
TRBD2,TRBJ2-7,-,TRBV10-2,TGCGCCAGCAAGGTCGGGAGGAACTACGAGCAGTACTTC,CASKVGRNYEQYF
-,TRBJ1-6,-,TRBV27,TGTGCCAGCAATAGGGGTAGTAATTCACCCCTCCACTTT,CASNRGSNSPLHF
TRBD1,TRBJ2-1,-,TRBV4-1,TGCGCCAGCAGCTCCGACAGGGGGCTCAAGTTCTTC,CASSSDRGLKFF
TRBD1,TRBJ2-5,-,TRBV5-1,TGCGCCAGCAGCTTGCCCGGCAGGGGGACCCAAGAGACCCAGTACTTC,CASSLPGRGTQETQYF
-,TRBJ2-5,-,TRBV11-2,TGTGCCAGCAGCAACTCGGGGCAGGGGATACAAGAGACCCAGTACTTC,CASSNSGQGIQETQYF
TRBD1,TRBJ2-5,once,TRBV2,TGTGCCAGCGGCAGGACAGGGGAAGAGACCCAGTACTTC,CASGRTGEETQYF
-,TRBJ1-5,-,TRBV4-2,TGTGCCAGCAGCCAAGATGACTTCGGGCCCCAGCATTTT,CASSQDDFGPQHF
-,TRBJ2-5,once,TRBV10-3,TGTGCCATCAGCCCGGGACTCCCGGAGACCCAGTACTTC,CAISPGLPETQYF
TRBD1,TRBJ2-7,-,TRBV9,TGTGCCAGCAGCCTACGGACAGGGGTAGCCCCACTCTACGAGCAGTACTTC,CASSLRTGVAPLYEQYF
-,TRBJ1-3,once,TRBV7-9,TGTGCCAGCAGCCCTGCCTCGGAAAACACCATATATTTT,CASSPASENTIYF
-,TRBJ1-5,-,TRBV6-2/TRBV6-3,TGTGCCAGCAGTTACGCGTCAGCCCGCAATCAGCCCCAGCATTTT,CASSYASARNQPQHF
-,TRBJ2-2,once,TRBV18,TGTGCCAGCTCACCACGGCAGAAGAACACCGGGGAGCTGTTTTTT,CASSPRQKNTGELFF
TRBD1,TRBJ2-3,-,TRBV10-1,TGCGCCAGCAGTGAGCCTAAGACAGGGGCGAACTTGGTAACAGATACGCAGTATTTT,CASSEPKTGANLVTDTQYF
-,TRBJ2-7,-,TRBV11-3,TGTGCCAGCAGCTTCCTACAGGGTGGAGAGCAGTACTTC,CASSFLQGGEQYF
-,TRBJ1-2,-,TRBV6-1,TGTGCCAGCAGTGAAGTTCGACAGACCGTCTATGGCTACACCTTC,CASSEVRQTVYGYTF
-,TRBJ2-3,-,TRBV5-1,TGCGCCAGCAGCTTGGAGGGCGGTGTCAGCACAGATACGCAGTATTTT,CASSLEGGVSTDTQYF
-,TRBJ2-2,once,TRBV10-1,TGCGCCAGCAGTGAGTCCCTCCGACAATCGAACACCGGGGAGCTGTTTTTT,CASSESLRQSNTGELFF
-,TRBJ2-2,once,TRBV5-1,TGCGCCAGCAGCCTGGGTCGGGATCCCACCGGGGAGCTGTTTTTT,CASSLGRDPTGELFF
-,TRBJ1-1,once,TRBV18,TGTGCCAGCTCACCGAGGACAGAGAACACTGAAGCTTTCTTT,CASSPRTENTEAFF
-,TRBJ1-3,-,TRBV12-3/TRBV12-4,TGTGCCAGCAGTTTAAACCCAGGAAACACCATATATTTT,CASSLNPGNTIYF
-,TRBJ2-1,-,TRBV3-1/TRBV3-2,TGTGCCAGCAGCCAAGCTTTGAATGAGCAGTTCTTC,CASSQALNEQFF
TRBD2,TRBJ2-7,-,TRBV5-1,TGCGCCAGCCGCGGGACTACCCCCTACGAGCAGTACTTC,CASRGTTPYEQYF
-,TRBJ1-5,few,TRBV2,TGTGCCAGCAGTGAAGACAGGGGCAATCAGCCCCAGCATTTT,CASSEDRGNQPQHF